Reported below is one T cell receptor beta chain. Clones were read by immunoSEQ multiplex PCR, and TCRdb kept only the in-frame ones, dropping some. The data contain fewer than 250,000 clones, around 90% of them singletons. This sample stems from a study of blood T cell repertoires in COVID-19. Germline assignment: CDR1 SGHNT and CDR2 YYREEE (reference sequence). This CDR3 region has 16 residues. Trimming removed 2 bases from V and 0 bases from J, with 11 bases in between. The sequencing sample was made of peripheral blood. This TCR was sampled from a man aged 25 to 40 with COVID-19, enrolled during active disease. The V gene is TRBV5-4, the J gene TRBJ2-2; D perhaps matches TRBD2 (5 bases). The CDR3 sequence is CASSFEGAPNTGELFF. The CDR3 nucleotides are TGTGCCAGCAGCTTCGAGGGTGCTCCGAACACCGGGGAGCTGTTTTTT.